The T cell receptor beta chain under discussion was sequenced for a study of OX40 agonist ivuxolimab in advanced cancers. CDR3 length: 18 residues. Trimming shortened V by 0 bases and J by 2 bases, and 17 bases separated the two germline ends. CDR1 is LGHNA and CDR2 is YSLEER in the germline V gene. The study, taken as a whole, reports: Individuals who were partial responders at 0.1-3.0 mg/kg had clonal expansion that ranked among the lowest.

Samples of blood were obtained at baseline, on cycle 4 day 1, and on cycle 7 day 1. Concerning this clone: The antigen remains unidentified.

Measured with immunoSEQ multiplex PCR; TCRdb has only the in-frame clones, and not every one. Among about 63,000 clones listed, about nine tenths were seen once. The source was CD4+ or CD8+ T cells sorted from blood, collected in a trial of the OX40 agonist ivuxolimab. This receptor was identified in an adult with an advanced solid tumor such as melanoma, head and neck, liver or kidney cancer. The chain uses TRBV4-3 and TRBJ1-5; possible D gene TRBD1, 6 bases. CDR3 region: CASSQDSSWGAGNQPQHF. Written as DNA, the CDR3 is TGCGCCAGCAGCCAAGATTCTTCTTGGGGGGCCGGCAATCAGCCCCAGCATTTT.